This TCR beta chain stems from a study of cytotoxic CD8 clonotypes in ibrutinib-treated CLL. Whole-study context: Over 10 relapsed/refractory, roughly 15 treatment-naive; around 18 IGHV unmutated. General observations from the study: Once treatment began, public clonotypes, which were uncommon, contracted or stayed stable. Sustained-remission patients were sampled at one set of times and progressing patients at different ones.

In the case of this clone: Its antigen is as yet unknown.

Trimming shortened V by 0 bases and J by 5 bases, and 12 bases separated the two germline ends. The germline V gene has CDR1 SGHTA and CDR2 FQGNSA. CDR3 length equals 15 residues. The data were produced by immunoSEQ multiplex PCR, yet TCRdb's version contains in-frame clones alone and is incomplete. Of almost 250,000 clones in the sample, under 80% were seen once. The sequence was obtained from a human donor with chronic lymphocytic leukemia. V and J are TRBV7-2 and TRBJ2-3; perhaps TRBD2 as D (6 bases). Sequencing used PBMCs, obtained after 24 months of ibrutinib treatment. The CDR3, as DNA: TGTGCCAGCAGCTTAGCGCCATTAGCGGTAGATACGCAGTATTTT. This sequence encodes CASSLAPLAVDTQYF.